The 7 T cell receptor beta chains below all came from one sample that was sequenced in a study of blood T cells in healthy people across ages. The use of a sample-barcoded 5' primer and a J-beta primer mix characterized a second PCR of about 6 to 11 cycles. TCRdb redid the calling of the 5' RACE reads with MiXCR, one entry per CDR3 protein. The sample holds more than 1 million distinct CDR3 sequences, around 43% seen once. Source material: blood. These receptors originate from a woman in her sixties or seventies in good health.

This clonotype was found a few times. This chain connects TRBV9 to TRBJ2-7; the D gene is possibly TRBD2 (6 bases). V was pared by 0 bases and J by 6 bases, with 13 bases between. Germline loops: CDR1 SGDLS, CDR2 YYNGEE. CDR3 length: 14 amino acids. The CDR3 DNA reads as TGTGCCAGCAGCGTAGGGACTACAGGTTTCGAGCAGTACTTC. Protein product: CASSVGTTGFEQYF.

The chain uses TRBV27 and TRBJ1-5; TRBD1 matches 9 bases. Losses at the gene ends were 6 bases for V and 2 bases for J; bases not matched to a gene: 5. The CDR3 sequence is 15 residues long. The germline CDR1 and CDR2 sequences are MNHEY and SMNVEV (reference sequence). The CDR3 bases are TGTGCCAGCAGGACTAGACAGGGGGGCAATCAGCCCCAGCATTTT. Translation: CASRTRQGGNQPQHF.

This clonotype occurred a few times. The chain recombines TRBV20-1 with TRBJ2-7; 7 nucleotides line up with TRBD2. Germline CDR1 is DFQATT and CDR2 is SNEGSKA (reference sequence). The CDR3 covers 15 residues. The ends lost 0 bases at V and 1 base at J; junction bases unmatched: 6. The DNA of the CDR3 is TGCAGTGCTAGAGATCCCGGGAGGACGTCCTACGAGCAGTACTTC. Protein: CSARDPGRTSYEQYF.

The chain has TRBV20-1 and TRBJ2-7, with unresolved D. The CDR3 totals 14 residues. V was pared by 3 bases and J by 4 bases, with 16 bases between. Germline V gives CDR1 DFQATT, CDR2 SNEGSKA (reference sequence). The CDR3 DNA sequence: TGCAGTGCTAGTCGACTGGGTTTCTTTTACGAGCAGTACTTC. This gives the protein CSASRLGFFYEQYF.

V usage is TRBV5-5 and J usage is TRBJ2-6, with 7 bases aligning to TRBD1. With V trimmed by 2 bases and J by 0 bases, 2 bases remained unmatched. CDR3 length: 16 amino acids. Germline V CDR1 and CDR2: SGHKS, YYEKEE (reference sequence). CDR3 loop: CASSFTGASGANVLTF. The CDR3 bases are TGTGCCAGCAGCTTTACAGGGGCCTCTGGGGCCAACGTCCTGACTTTC.

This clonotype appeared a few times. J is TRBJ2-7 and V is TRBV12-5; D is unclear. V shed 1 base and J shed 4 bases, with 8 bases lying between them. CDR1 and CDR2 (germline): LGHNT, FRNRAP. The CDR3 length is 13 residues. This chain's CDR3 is CASGLGPTYEQYF. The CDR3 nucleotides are TGTGCTAGTGGTTTGGGACCCACTTACGAGCAGTACTTC.

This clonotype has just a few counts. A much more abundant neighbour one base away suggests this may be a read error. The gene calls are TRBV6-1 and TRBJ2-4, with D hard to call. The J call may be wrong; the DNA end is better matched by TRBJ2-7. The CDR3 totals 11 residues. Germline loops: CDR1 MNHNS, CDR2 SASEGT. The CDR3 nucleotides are TGTGCCAGCAGTGACCTCTTCGAGCAGTACTTC. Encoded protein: CASSDLFEQYF.